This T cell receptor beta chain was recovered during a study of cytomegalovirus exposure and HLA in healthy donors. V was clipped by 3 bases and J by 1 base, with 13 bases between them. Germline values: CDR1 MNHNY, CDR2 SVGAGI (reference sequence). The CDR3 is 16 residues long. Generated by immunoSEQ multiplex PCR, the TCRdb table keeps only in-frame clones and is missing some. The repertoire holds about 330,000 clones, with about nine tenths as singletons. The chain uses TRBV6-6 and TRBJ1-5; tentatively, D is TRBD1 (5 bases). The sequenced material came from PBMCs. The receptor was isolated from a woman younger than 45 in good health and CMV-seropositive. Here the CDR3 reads CASSYFGAGSNQPQHF. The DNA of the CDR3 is TGTGCCAGCAGTTATTTTGGGGCGGGGAGCAATCAGCCCCAGCATTTT.